The rows below give T cell receptor beta chains drawn from one sample of a study of blood T cell repertoires in COVID-19. Assay used: immunoSEQ multiplex PCR; TCRdb lists only in-frame clones, some missing. The sample contains some 190,000 clones, approximately 80% of which appear only once. What was sequenced was PBMCs or T cells enriched from blood (not recorded which). The receptors were gathered from a man aged 55 to 69 who had been exposed to COVID-19. The CDR3 runs from the conserved cysteine through the conserved F or W. The D gene is left open where the match is weak. Some rows have no size entry. The others give once, few or many, or a class for an expanded clone.

v_call	j_call	clone_size	d_call	cdr3_nt	cdr3_aa
TRBV5-1	TRBJ2-7	-	TRBD1	TGCGCCAGCAGCTTACTGGGACAGGGCCACGAGCAGTACTTC	CASSLLGQGHEQYF
TRBV10-1	TRBJ2-3	-	TRBD2	TGCGCCAGCAGTGATCAGACTAGCGGGAGTTTATTGGGCACAGATACGCAGTATTTT	CASSDQTSGSLLGTDTQYF
TRBV5-1	TRBJ2-5	-	TRBD1	TGCGCCAGCAGCTTGGAAACAGGGGATGAGACCCAGTACTTC	CASSLETGDETQYF
TRBV3-1/TRBV3-2	TRBJ2-1	-	TRBD2	TGTGCCAGCAGCCAAGATTTAGGACTAGCGGGAAGTGAGCAGTTCTTC	CASSQDLGLAGSEQFF
TRBV28	TRBJ1-6	-	TRBD1	TGTGCCAGCAGTTCGGGACAGGTTAATTCACCCCTCCACTTT	CASSSGQVNSPLHF
TRBV25-1	TRBJ2-5	-	-	TGTGCCAGCAGTGAATCGGATGACAGAACACCCCAAGAGACCCAGTACTTC	CASSESDDRTPQETQYF
TRBV3-1/TRBV3-2	TRBJ2-2	-	TRBD2	TGTGCCAGCAGCCAAGGGCTAGCGGGAGCGAACACCGGGGAGCTGTTTTTT	CASSQGLAGANTGELFF
TRBV19	TRBJ2-1	-	TRBD2	TGTGCCAGTAGTAGGGACACCGGGACTAGCGGGGGCAACAATGAGCAGTTCTTC	CASSRDTGTSGGNNEQFF
TRBV10-3	TRBJ1-1	once	-	TGTGCCATCAGGTCTGGACACAAGAACACTGAAGCTTTCTTT	CAIRSGHKNTEAFF
TRBV5-4	TRBJ2-1	-	-	TGTGCCAGCAGCTTGGGGCGCCAGGGGCACAATGAGCAGTTCTTC	CASSLGRQGHNEQFF
TRBV5-1	TRBJ2-2	-	TRBD1	TGCGCCAGCAGCATTGGACAGGGGGTAATGGCCGGGGAGCTGTTTTTT	CASSIGQGVMAGELFF
TRBV9	TRBJ2-2	-	-	TGTGCCAGCAGCGTGACTGTCCGGGGGATCGGGGAGCTGTTTTTT	CASSVTVRGIGELFF
TRBV7-2	TRBJ1-2	-	TRBD1	TGTGCCAGCCAATCAGGGACAGCATCGGTCTATGGCTACACCTTC	CASQSGTASVYGYTF
TRBV28	TRBJ2-1	-	TRBD2	TGTGCCAGCAGTTTAGGTTTGGGGGGGTCCTACAATGAGCAGTTCTTC	CASSLGLGGSYNEQFF
TRBV11-2	TRBJ2-7	-	TRBD1	TGTGCCAGCAGCTTATCAAGGGGGCTCAGCTCCTACGAGCAGTACTTC	CASSLSRGLSSYEQYF
TRBV29-1	TRBJ1-1	-	-	TGCAGCGTTGAAGGAGAGGGTAGGAGGAACACTGAAGCTTTCTTT	CSVEGEGRRNTEAFF
TRBV23-1	TRBJ1-2	-	TRBD1	TGCGCCAGCCAAGAAGACAGGGTCGGCTACACCTTC	CASQEDRVGYTF
TRBV19	TRBJ2-2	many	TRBD2	TGTGCCAGTAGTATAGGGGCTAGCGGGAGGGCTGTCACCGGGGAGCTGTTTTTT	CASSIGASGRAVTGELFF
TRBV11-2	TRBJ2-5	-	TRBD1	TGTGCCAGCAGCCTACGACAGGGGGCAGAGACCCAGTACTTC	CASSLRQGAETQYF
TRBV9	TRBJ2-3	-	-	TGTGCCAGCAGCGTAGATCAGGGTACAGATACGCAGTATTTT	CASSVDQGTDTQYF
TRBV5-4	TRBJ2-5	-	TRBD2	TGTGCCAGCAGCTTGGGCGGGAGGGCCCAAGAGACCCAGTACTTC	CASSLGGRAQETQYF
TRBV6-1	TRBJ1-1	once	-	TGTGCCAGCAGTGCGTGGGGTCCGGGAGTAAACACTGAAGCTTTCTTT	CASSAWGPGVNTEAFF
TRBV27	TRBJ1-1	-	-	TGTGCCAGCACAACAGGGATGGCTGAAGCTTTCTTT	CASTTGMAEAFF
TRBV10-3	TRBJ2-7	-	TRBD1	TGTGCCATCAGTGAGCCCGGACAGGCCTCCTACGAGCAGTACTTC	CAISEPGQASYEQYF
TRBV24-1	TRBJ2-3	-	TRBD2	TGTGCCACCAGCCCCCCCCTAGCGGGACTCAGCACAGATACGCAGTATTTT	CATSPPLAGLSTDTQYF
TRBV4-3	TRBJ2-3	once	TRBD2	TGCGCCAGCAGCCCCGGGACTAGCGGGAGTTGGGATACGCAGTATTTT	CASSPGTSGSWDTQYF
TRBV6-5	TRBJ2-7	-	-	TGTGCCACCTCAACAGGTAACGAGCAGTACTTC	CATSTGNEQYF
TRBV28	TRBJ2-1	-	-	TGTGCCAGCAGTCTGGGGACAGAGCAGTTCTTC	CASSLGTEQFF
TRBV29-1	TRBJ2-1	-	TRBD2	TGCAGCGGTCTAGGTGGCGGGAGGGCTTACAATGAGCAGTTCTTC	CSGLGGGRAYNEQFF
TRBV5-4	TRBJ2-7	few	-	TGTGCCAGCAGCCCGAAGGTATCTCTGGGGGGAGTGGGGTCCGAGCAGTACTTC	CASSPKVSLGGVGSEQYF
TRBV7-2	TRBJ2-7	-	TRBD1	TGTGCCAGCAGCTTAGGAGGGACAGGGTTTTACGAGCAGTACTTC	CASSLGGTGFYEQYF
TRBV6-2/TRBV6-3	TRBJ2-7	-	TRBD2	TGTGCCAGCAGTTTCCCCCGGTATAGACTAGCGCCGTACTTC	CASSFPRYRLAPYF
TRBV28	TRBJ1-5	once	TRBD1	TGTGCCAGCAGTTTATCAATCTCCTCGCCAGGGGGTCGTGGGAACAATCAGCCCCAGCATTTT	CASSLSISSPGGRGNNQPQHF
TRBV27	TRBJ2-6	-	TRBD1	TGTGCCAGCAGTTTAATAGGACAGGGATCTGGGGCCAACGTCCTGACTTTC	CASSLIGQGSGANVLTF
TRBV27	TRBJ2-1	once	-	TGTGCCAGCAGTTTCAGGGGTGAGCTATCTCAGCAGTTCTTC	CASSFRGELSQQFF
TRBV30	TRBJ1-1	-	-	TGTGCCTGGGGCCCAGATAGCGGCCACCTGGCTTTCTTT	CAWGPDSGHLAFF
TRBV7-8	TRBJ1-3	-	-	TGTGCCAGCAGCTTAACGGCGGGGACGTACCCTCCGGGAGGAAACACCATATATTTT	CASSLTAGTYPPGGNTIYF
TRBV2	TRBJ2-7	once	TRBD1	TGTGCCAGCATCGGGCGACAGGGAATTATTGGGCAGTACTTC	CASIGRQGIIGQYF
TRBV7-6	TRBJ1-3	-	-	TGTGCCAGCAGGAAAGGGACTCTTGAACATGGAAACACCATATATTTT	CASRKGTLEHGNTIYF
TRBV5-4	TRBJ2-2	-	TRBD1	TGTGCCAGCAGACCCCGGACAGGGTTAGGGACCGGGGAGCTGTTTTTT	CASRPRTGLGTGELFF
TRBV3-1/TRBV3-2	TRBJ2-5	-	TRBD2	TGTGCCAGCAGCCAAGGCCTCGGGGCTAGCGGGAGACGAGGGGCTCAAGAGACCCAGTACTTC	CASSQGLGASGRRGAQETQYF
TRBV4-1	TRBJ2-1	-	TRBD2	TGCGCCAGCAGCCTCGGTCTCGGGAGGAATGAGCAGTTCTTC	CASSLGLGRNEQFF
TRBV6-5	TRBJ1-2	-	TRBD1	TGTGCCAGCAGCCTGGGACAGAACTATGGCTACACCTTC	CASSLGQNYGYTF
TRBV2	TRBJ2-4	-	-	TGTGCCAGCAGTCGCGACACTGTCGAAAACATTCAGTACTTC	CASSRDTVENIQYF
TRBV18	TRBJ1-1	once	-	TGTTATGGGGGAACAGGGACGAACACTGAAGCTTTCTTT	CYGGTGTNTEAFF
TRBV7-2	TRBJ2-7	-	TRBD2	TGTGCCAGCAGCTTAGATGGGACTAGATACGAGCAGTACTTC	CASSLDGTRYEQYF
TRBV15	TRBJ2-3	-	-	TGTGCCACCAGTTTTTCTACAGGGAGCACAGATACGCAGTATTTT	CATSFSTGSTDTQYF